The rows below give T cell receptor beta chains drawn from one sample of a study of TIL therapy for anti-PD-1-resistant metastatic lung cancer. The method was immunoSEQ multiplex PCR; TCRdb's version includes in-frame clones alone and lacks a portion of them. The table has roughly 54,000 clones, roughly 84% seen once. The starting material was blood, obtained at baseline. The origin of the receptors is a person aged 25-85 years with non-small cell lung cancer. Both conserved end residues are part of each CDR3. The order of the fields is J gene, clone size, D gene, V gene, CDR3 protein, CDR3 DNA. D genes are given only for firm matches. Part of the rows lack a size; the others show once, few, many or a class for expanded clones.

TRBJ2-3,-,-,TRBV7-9,CASSPTRAGDTDTQYF,TGTGCCAGCAGCCCTACGAGGGCAGGGGACACAGATACGCAGTATTTT
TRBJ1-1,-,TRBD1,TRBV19,CASSIETGGSVAEAFF,TGTGCCAGTAGTATAGAGACAGGGGGGTCGGTCGCTGAAGCTTTCTTT
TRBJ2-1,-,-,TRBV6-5,CASTLRHNEQFF,TGTGCCAGCACGCTGCGTCACAATGAGCAGTTCTTC
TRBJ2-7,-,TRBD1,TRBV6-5,CASSPDRTGIDEQYF,TGTGCCAGCAGCCCCGACCGGACAGGGATCGACGAGCAGTACTTC
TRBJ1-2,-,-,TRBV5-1,CASSLAGDRNYGYTF,TGCGCCAGCAGCTTGGCCGGCGACAGGAACTATGGCTACACCTTC
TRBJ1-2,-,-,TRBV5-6,CASSLRQAPNYGYTF,TGTGCCAGCAGCCTGAGACAGGCCCCTAACTATGGCTACACCTTC
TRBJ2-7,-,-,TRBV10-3,CAISDTLTYEQYF,TGTGCCATCAGCGACACCCTTACCTACGAGCAGTACTTC
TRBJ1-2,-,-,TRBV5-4,CASILRGEEHGYTF,TGTGCCAGCATCCTTCGGGGCGAAGAGCATGGCTACACCTTC
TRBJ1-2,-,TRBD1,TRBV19,CASSRGRTYGYTF,TGTGCCAGTTCCAGGGGGCGTACCTATGGCTACACCTTC
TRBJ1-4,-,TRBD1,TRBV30,CAWSGQGGKLFF,TGTGCCTGGAGTGGACAGGGTGGAAAACTGTTTTTT
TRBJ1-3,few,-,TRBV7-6,CASSLGQGPISSGNTIYF,TGTGCCAGCAGCTTAGGCCAGGGGCCCATATCCTCTGGAAACACCATATATTTT
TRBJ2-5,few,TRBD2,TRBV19,CASSMSGGSETQYF,TGTGCCAGTAGTATGAGCGGCGGGAGCGAGACCCAGTACTTC
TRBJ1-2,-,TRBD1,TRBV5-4,CASSLGGTGVGYTF,TGTGCCAGCAGCTTGGGTGGGACAGGGGTTGGCTACACCTTC
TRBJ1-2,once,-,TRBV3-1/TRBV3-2,CASSQFSFSYGYTF,TGTGCCAGCAGCCAATTCAGTTTCAGCTATGGCTACACCTTC
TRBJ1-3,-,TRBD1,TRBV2,CASSRDSMISGNTIYF,TGTGCCAGCAGTCGGGACAGTATGATCTCTGGAAACACCATATATTTT
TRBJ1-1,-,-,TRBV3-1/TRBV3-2,CASSQNPSWSQAFF,TGTGCCAGCAGCCAAAACCCGTCTTGGTCCCAAGCTTTCTTT